One and the same sample provided the 30 T cell receptor beta chains below, sequenced in a study of cytomegalovirus exposure and HLA in healthy donors. Only in-frame clones appear in the TCRdb table, and some are missing; sequencing was by immunoSEQ multiplex PCR. The data contain about 170,000 clones, around nine tenths of them singletons. Sequenced material: PBMCs. Receptors originate from a young woman in good health and CMV-seronegative.

Notes on this clone: Within the sample, other DNA sequences also encode this same CDR3. V and J are TRBV6-4 and TRBJ2-3, with TRBD2 identical over 10 bases. Per germline, CDR1 MRHNA and CDR2 SNTAGT. After removal of 3 bases from V and 6 bases from J, the junction contained 3 bases not matched to a gene. The CDR3 extends over 14 amino acids. CDR3 loop: CASSESGGADTQYF. The CDR3 DNA follows: TGTGCCAGCAGTGAGAGCGGGGGGGCTGATACGCAGTATTTT.

The rearrangement uses TRBV18 and TRBJ1-2; TRBD1 matches at 10 bases. The V gene's germline CDR1 is KGHSH and CDR2 LQKENI. V trimming: 5 bases; J trimming: 8 bases; junction bases outside the gene matches: 8. This CDR3 comprises 14 residues. CDR3 protein: CASSTGTGALGYTF. The CDR3 DNA is TGTGCCAGCTCAACCGGGACAGGGGCATTAGGCTACACCTTC.

The CDR3 sequence is CASGQGYYEQYF. The CDR3 coding sequence is TGTGCCAGCGGACAGGGTTACTACGAGCAGTACTTC. The V gene is TRBV27, the J gene TRBJ2-7; 8 nucleotides agree with TRBD1. Germline V lookup: CDR1 MNHEY, CDR2 SMNVEV (reference sequence). The ends lost 8 bases at V and 3 bases at J; junction bases unmatched: 3. This CDR3 is 12 amino acids long.

The CDR3 region has the DNA TGCGCCAGCAGTCCAGTCAGGGGTAACACTGAAGCTTTCTTT. Translating gives CASSPVRGNTEAFF. V usage is TRBV10-1 and J usage is TRBJ1-1; TRBD1 might be the D (6 bases). V lost 5 bases and J 2 bases, leaving 12 bases between the germline ends. There are 14 residues in the CDR3. The germline gives CDR1 WNHNN, CDR2 SYGVQD (reference sequence).

This chain links TRBV19 with TRBJ1-2, with 7 bases matching TRBD1. The CDR3 runs 16 residues. V was pared by 4 bases and J by 5 bases, with 13 bases of the junction left unmatched. The germline V gene encodes CDR1 LNHDA and CDR2 SQIVND (reference sequence). The DNA for the CDR3 is TGTGCCAGTAGTAGACAGGGCCTACAACAAAGGTATGGCTACACCTTC. Translating gives CASSRQGLQQRYGYTF.

The chain joins TRBV28 to TRBJ1-6; D gene unclear. Trimming removed 5 bases at V and 9 bases at J, with 14 bases between. The CDR3 is 14 residues long. CDR1 is MDHEN, CDR2 SYDVKM, per germline. The CDR3 DNA is TGTGCCAGCAGTCTAGACAAGGCGGGTTCACCCCTCCACTTT. Residues: CASSLDKAGSPLHF.

CDR3 in DNA: TGTGCCCAAAGGGGGGGTCATCGCGGGGCCTCCTACGAGCAGTACTTC. Protein: CAQRGGHRGASYEQYF. This chain uses TRBV7-7 with TRBJ2-7; possibly TRBD2 for D (7 bases). The V end lost 11 bases, the J end lost 0 bases, and 23 bases lay between the germline ends. In germline, CDR1 is SSHAT, CDR2 FNYEAQ (reference sequence). This CDR3 has 16 amino acids.

The V gene is TRBV5-1, the J gene TRBJ1-1, with D possibly TRBD1 on 6 matching bases. The V end lost 2 bases, the J end lost 3 bases, and 17 bases lay between the germline ends. CDR3 length: 16 residues. In germline, CDR1 is SGHRS, CDR2 YFSETQ. The CDR3 nucleotides are TGCGCCAGCAGCTTTGGAGCAGGGGTTGTCGACACTGAAGCTTTCTTT. Translation gives CASSFGAGVVDTEAFF.

The J gene is TRBJ2-5, the V gene TRBV6-5, with 9 bases fitting TRBD2. The trim removed 4 bases at V and 14 bases at J, leaving 5 bases unmatched. Germline V lookup: CDR1 MNHEY, CDR2 SVGAGI. This CDR3 contains 11 residues. CDR3 protein: CASSSPSGTYF. CDR3 in DNA: TGTGCCAGCAGTTCACCTAGCGGGACATACTTC.

The sample holds one count of this clone. The rearrangement joins TRBV11-2 to TRBJ2-1; a weak D match, TRBD1 (6 bases). Germline V gene data show CDR1 as SGHAT and CDR2 as FQNNGV. Trimming removed 0 bases from V and 15 bases from J, with 18 bases in between. The CDR3 length is 14 residues. CDR3 protein: CASSLDNLQGRPFF. CDR3 coding DNA: TGTGCCAGCAGCTTAGACAATCTACAGGGTCGGCCGTTCTTC.

This clone was picked up one time. This chain joins TRBV6-1 and TRBJ2-1, with D maybe TRBD2 (6 bases). There are 15 residues in the CDR3. V lost 2 bases and J lost 2, with 10 bases in between. The germline V gene encodes CDR1 MNHNS and CDR2 SASEGT. The CDR3 sequence: CASSEWRGPYNEQFF. CDR3 nucleotide sequence: TGTGCCAGCAGTGAATGGAGGGGCCCCTACAATGAGCAGTTCTTC.

The chain has TRBV7-8 and TRBJ2-1; 11 bases are shared with TRBD2. The CDR3 contains 18 residues. Looked up from germline, CDR1 is SGHVS and CDR2 is FQNEAQ. J gave up 2 bases and V 5 bases, and 11 bases lay outside the gene matches. The CDR3 nucleotides read TGTGCCAGCAGCCGCGGATTACTAGCGGGGGATCCCTACAATGAGCAGTTCTTC. This translates into CASSRGLLAGDPYNEQFF.

V is TRBV1 and J is TRBJ2-3; no check of the table's D call, TRBD2, against the DNA was made. TRBV1 is reported as a pseudogene. The CDR3 covers 16 residues. CDR3 amino acids: CTSSQVAAKKQDTQYF. The CDR3, as DNA: TGCACCAGCAGCCAAGTTGCGGCCAAAAAACAAGATACGCAGTATTTT.

This chain joins TRBV2 and TRBJ1-4, with D uncertain. CDR3 length equals 15 residues. V shed 1 base and J shed 0 bases, with 6 bases lying between them. Germline V CDR1 and CDR2: SNHLY, FYNNEI. CDR3 bases: TGTGCCAGCAGTGAAGGTCAGACAACTAATGAAAAACTGTTTTTT. The encoded protein is CASSEGQTTNEKLFF.

The chain uses TRBV27 and TRBJ1-5; weak D call: TRBD1 (6 bases). The germline V and J ends were trimmed by 3 bases and 3 bases, with 9 bases remaining between them. The germline gives CDR1 MNHEY, CDR2 SMNVEV (reference sequence). This CDR3 has 14 residues. CDR3 sequence (DNA): TGTGCCAGCAGTTTCCAGGGGCACAATCAGCCCCAGCATTTT. This translates into CASSFQGHNQPQHF.

The rearrangement uses TRBV21-1 and TRBJ2-7; TRBD2, as called in the table, went unchecked against the DNA. TRBV21-1 is listed as a pseudogene. This CDR3 is built from 14 residues. The CDR3 spells CASSSGTPPNEQYF. The DNA for the CDR3 is TGTGCCAGCAGCAGCGGGACTCCTCCCAACGAGCAGTACTTC.

The genes are TRBV2 and TRBJ2-5, with TRBD2 identical over 12 bases. This CDR3 has 17 amino acids. Germline loops: CDR1 SNHLY, CDR2 FYNNEI. The V and J ends lost 1 base and 5 bases, in that order; junction bases with no gene match: 8. The DNA for the CDR3 is TGTGCCAGCAGTGAAGGGACTAGCGGGGTTTTTAGGGAGACCCAGTACTTC. Translating gives CASSEGTSGVFRETQYF.

CDR3 sequence (DNA): TGCGCCAGCAGTGAGTCGGGGCCTCTCGCTGGAGCTTTCTTT. It encodes CASSESGPLAGAFF. The rearrangement links TRBV10-2 to TRBJ1-1, with D perhaps matching TRBD1 (5 bases). CDR3 length: 14 residues. Germline assignment: CDR1 WSHSY and CDR2 SAAADI. V was trimmed by 0 bases and J by 10 bases, leaving 15 bases between them.

This sequence joins TRBV27 and TRBJ2-7; D is uncertain. The germline V gene has CDR1 MNHEY and CDR2 SMNVEV (reference sequence). CDR3 length equals 14 residues. Deletions cut 4 bases from V and 0 bases from J, with 10 bases between. The CDR3 nucleotides are TGTGCCAGCAGTTCTGACACCTCCTCCTACGAGCAGTACTTC. Its translation is CASSSDTSSYEQYF.

The V and J genes are TRBV25-1 and TRBJ1-2, with D possibly matching TRBD1 (5 bases). The germline CDR1 and CDR2 sequences are MGHDK and SYGVNS. This CDR3 has 14 residues. Trimming stripped 6 bases from V and 0 bases from J, with 11 bases between. The CDR3 DNA is TGTGCCAGCAGGAACGGGGGGACTAACTATGGCTACACCTTC. Residues: CASRNGGTNYGYTF.

The chain combines TRBV7-9 with TRBJ1-4; D gene uncertain. Germline V lookup: CDR1 SEHNR, CDR2 FQNEAQ (reference sequence). V was cut by 5 bases and J by 7 bases, with 14 bases left in between. This CDR3 is built from 14 residues. The CDR3 reads CASSREEPGEKLFF. In DNA form, the CDR3 reads TGTGCCAGCAGCCGGGAGGAGCCAGGTGAAAAACTGTTTTTT.

The chain has TRBV19 and TRBJ2-6; 8 bases align to TRBD2. Germline V gene data show CDR1 as LNHDA and CDR2 as SQIVND (reference sequence). The ends lost 2 bases at V and 0 bases at J; junction bases unmatched: 9. CDR3 length equals 19 residues. CDR3 amino acids: CASSIRRGDFASGANVLTF. The DNA for the CDR3 is TGTGCCAGTAGTATAAGGCGGGGGGACTTCGCCTCTGGGGCCAACGTCCTGACTTTC.

The chain has TRBV10-3 and TRBJ2-3; 12 nucleotides agree with TRBD2. V was pared by 10 bases and J by 3 bases, with 8 bases of the junction left unmatched. The CDR3 spans 15 residues. From germline, CDR1 is ENHRY and CDR2 SYGVKD. CDR3 sequence reads: CASTPSGGATDTQYF. CDR3 in DNA: TGTGCCAGCACCCCTAGCGGGGGGGCTACAGATACGCAGTATTTT.

The rearrangement uses TRBV4-1 and TRBJ2-2; possible D gene TRBD2, 7 bases. CDR3 length equals 15 residues. Germline CDR1 MGHRA, CDR2 YSYEKL. Trimming pared 1 base from V and 5 bases from J, leaving 11 bases between. The CDR3 DNA reads as TGCGCCAGCAGCCAAGCGGGGGGCTGGACCGGGGAGCTGTTTTTT. Its translation: CASSQAGGWTGELFF.

The V and J genes are TRBV6-1 and TRBJ2-7; 7 bases agree with TRBD1. Unmatched junction bases numbered 14, after V lost 2 bases and J lost 10 bases. Germline-derived CDR1 and CDR2 are MNHNS and SASEGT. The CDR3 contains 15 residues. CDR3 in amino acids: CASSEKVGVGGSQYF. The DNA for the CDR3 is TGTGCCAGCAGTGAAAAAGTTGGGGTAGGGGGCAGCCAGTACTTC.

The chain is built from TRBV5-1 and TRBJ1-1; TRBD1 matches at 8 bases. The CDR3 loop spans 15 amino acids. Trimming cost V 0 bases and J 5 bases; bases outside gene matches: 6. The germline CDR1 and CDR2 sequences are SGHRS and YFSETQ. Here the CDR3 DNA reads TGCGCCAGCAGCTTGGGAACAGGGGGATTGACTGAAGCTTTCTTT. Translated, it gives CASSLGTGGLTEAFF.

This sequence joins TRBV25-1 and TRBJ2-1; D may be TRBD1 (5 bases). Germline V gives CDR1 MGHDK, CDR2 SYGVNS. The CDR3 has 16 amino acids. The germline V and J ends were trimmed by 3 bases and 0 bases, with 12 bases remaining between them. CDR3 DNA sequence: TGTGCCAGCAGTGAGTCCAGGGCGAGCTCCTACAATGAGCAGTTCTTC. Protein sequence: CASSESRASSYNEQFF.

This rearrangement joins TRBV11-1 to TRBJ2-5, with 12 positions matching TRBD1. V lost 1 base and J lost 4; bases outside the gene matches: 1. CDR1 and CDR2 (germline): SGHAT, FQDESV (reference sequence). The CDR3 runs to 15 residues. The CDR3 protein is CASSLGDRGRETQYF. The CDR3 DNA follows: TGTGCCAGCAGCTTAGGGGACAGGGGGCGAGAGACCCAGTACTTC.

In its sample, this clone was seen once. The chain has TRBV7-6 and TRBJ1-3, with D perhaps matching TRBD1 (6 bases). Germline lookup yields CDR1 SGHVS and CDR2 FNYEAQ. V was clipped by 5 bases and J by 4 bases, with 18 bases between them. The CDR3 covers 16 residues. DNA of the CDR3: TGTGCCAGCAGCCAGCGTGCGGGGGCGCGAGGAAACACCATATATTTT. Translation: CASSQRAGARGNTIYF.

This sequence joins TRBV18 and TRBJ2-7; TRBD1 matches at 8 bases. Germline CDR1 is KGHSH and CDR2 is LQKENI. This CDR3 has 17 residues. Germline trimming cut 0 bases from V and 4 bases from J; bases unmatched to any gene: 11. The CDR3 DNA is TGTGCCAGCTCACCACCGGGGACAGGCAGGAGCGTTTACGAGCAGTACTTC. Its translation: CASSPPGTGRSVYEQYF.